Here is one T cell receptor beta chain with its context. CDR1 is MNHEY and CDR2 is SVGAGI in the germline V gene. V was clipped by 2 bases and J by 4 bases; unmatched bases: 5. The CDR3 is made up of 15 amino acids. Per the authors' pipeline: The authors estimated nucleated cell counts from reference gene primer amplification. Clones were sequenced by immunoSEQ multiplex PCR, and TCRdb holds only the in-frame ones, with some missing. The DNA gave D and trimming, while V, J and clone size come from that table. This sample has tens of thousands of clones, with more than 80% found just once. The data stem from a study of blood T cell repertoires in COVID-19. Study-wide background: Acute and convalescent COVID-19 specimens originated in the United States, Italy and Spain. In each case, the material was cDNA or gDNA derived from T cells, B-cell-depleted T cells, or PBMCs.

This TCR came from a human donor in a cohort sampled during active COVID-19. The chain joins TRBV6-5 to TRBJ2-3; 8 bases align to TRBD1. Sequenced input: peripheral blood. This CDR3 is CASSYQGAVADTQYF. CDR3 coding DNA: TGTGCCAGCAGTTACCAGGGGGCGGTCGCAGATACGCAGTATTTT.